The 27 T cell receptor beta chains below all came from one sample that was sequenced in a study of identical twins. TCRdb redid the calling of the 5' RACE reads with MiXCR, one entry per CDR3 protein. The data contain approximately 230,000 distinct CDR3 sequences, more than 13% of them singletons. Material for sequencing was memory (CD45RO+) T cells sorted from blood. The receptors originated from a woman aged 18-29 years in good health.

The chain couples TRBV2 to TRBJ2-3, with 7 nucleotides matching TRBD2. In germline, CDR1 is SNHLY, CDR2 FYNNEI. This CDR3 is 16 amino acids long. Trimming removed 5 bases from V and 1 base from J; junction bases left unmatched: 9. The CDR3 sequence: CASSRIGAGGTDTQYF. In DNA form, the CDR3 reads TGTGCCAGCAGTCGGATCGGGGCGGGGGGCACAGATACGCAGTATTTT.

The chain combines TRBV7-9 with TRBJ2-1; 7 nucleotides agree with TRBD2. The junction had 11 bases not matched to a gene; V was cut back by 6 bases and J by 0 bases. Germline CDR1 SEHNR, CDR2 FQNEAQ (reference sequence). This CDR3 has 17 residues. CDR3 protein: CASSPRPGRSSYNEQFF. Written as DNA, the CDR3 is TGTGCCAGCAGTCCCCGTCCCGGGAGGAGCTCCTACAATGAGCAGTTCTTC.

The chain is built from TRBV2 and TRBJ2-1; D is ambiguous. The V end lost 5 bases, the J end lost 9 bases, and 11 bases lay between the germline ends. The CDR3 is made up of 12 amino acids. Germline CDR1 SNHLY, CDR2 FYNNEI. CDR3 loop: CASSPPFGEQFF. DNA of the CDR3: TGTGCCAGCAGTCCCCCCTTTGGTGAGCAGTTCTTC.

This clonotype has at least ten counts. The CDR3, as DNA: TGCAGTGCTAGAGAGGGATACAATGAGCAGTTCTTC. Translation gives CSAREGYNEQFF. V and J are TRBV20-1 and TRBJ2-1; no clear D gene. V lost 0 bases, J lost 4 bases, and 4 bases lay in between. CDR3 size: 12 residues. Germline V gives CDR1 DFQATT, CDR2 SNEGSKA (reference sequence).

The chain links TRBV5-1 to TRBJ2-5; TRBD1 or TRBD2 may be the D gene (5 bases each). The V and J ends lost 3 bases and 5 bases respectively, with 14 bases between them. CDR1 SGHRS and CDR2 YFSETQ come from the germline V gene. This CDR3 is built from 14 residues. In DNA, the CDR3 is TGCGCCAGCAGCTGGACCCGGGGCCGGGAGACCCAGTACTTC. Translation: CASSWTRGRETQYF.

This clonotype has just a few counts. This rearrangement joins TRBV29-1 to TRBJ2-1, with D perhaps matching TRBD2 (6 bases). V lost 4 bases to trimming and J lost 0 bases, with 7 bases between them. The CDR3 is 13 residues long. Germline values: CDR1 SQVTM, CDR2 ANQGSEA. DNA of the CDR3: TGCAGCGTTGCGGGGGACTCCTACAATGAGCAGTTCTTC. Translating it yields CSVAGDSYNEQFF.

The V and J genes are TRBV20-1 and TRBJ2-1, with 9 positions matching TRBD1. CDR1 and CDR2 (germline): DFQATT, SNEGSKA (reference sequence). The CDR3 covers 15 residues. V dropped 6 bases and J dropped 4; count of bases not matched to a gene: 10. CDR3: CSATPGTGTYNEQFF. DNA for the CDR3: TGCAGTGCGACCCCCGGGACAGGGACTTACAATGAGCAGTTCTTC.

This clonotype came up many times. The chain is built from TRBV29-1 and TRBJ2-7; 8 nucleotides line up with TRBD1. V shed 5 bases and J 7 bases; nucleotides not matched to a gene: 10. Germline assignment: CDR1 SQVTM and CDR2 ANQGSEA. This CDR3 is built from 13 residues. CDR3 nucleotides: TGCAGCGTTCTTGGACAGGGACTTGGGGAGCAGTACTTC. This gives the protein CSVLGQGLGEQYF.

The CDR3 spells CASSQSGGSTGELFF. The CDR3 DNA is TGTGCCAGCAGCCAGAGCGGGGGAAGCACCGGGGAGCTGTTTTTT. The chain employs TRBV3-1 and TRBJ2-2, with 8 positions matching TRBD2. CDR3 length: 15 amino acids. CDR1 and CDR2 from the germline V gene are LGHDT and YNNKEL (reference sequence). The J segment lost 4 bases and the V segment lost 3 bases, leaving 4 bases of the junction unmatched.

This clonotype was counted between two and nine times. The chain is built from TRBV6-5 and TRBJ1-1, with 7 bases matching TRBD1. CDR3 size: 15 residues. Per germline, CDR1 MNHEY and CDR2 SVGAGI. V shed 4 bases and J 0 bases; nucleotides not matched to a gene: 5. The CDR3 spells CASSSRTGMNTEAFF. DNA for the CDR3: TGTGCCAGCAGTTCTAGGACAGGAATGAACACTGAAGCTTTCTTT.

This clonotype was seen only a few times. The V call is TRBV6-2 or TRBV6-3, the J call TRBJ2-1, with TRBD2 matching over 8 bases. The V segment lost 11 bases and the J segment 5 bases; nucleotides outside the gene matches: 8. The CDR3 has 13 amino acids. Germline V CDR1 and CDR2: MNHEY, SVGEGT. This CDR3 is CAGGLAENNEQFF. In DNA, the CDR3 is TGTGCCGGCGGACTAGCAGAGAACAATGAGCAGTTCTTC.

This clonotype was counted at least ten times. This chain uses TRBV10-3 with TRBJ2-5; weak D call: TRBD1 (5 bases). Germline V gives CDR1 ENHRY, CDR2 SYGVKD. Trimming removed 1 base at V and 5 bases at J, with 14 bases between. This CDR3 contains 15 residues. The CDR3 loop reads CAISELQGRLETQYF. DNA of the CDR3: TGTGCCATCAGTGAGTTGCAGGGTCGGTTGGAGACCCAGTACTTC.

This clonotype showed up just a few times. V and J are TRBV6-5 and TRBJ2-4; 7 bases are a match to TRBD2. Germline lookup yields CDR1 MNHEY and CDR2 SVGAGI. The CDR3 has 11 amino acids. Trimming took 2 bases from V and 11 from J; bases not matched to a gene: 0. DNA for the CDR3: TGTGCCAGCAGTTACGGACTAGTTCAGTACTTC. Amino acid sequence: CASSYGLVQYF.

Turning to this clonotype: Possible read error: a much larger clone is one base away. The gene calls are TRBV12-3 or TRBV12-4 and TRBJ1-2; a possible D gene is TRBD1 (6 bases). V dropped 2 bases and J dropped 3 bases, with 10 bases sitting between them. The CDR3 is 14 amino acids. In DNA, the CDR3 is TGTGCCAGCAGTTTAAGGTACAGGGACTATGGCTACACCTTC. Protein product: CASSLRYRDYGYTF.

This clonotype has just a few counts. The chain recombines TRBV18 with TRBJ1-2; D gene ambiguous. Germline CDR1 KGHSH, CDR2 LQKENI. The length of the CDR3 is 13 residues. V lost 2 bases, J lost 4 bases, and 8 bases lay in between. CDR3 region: CASSPWEAYGYTF. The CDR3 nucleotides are TGTGCCAGCTCACCATGGGAGGCCTATGGCTACACCTTC.

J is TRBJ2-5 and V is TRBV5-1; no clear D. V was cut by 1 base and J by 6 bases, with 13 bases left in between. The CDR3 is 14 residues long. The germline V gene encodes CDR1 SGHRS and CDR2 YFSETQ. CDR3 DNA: TGCGCCAGCAGCTTGCACCGCCCGCAACAGACCCAGTACTTC. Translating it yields CASSLHRPQQTQYF.

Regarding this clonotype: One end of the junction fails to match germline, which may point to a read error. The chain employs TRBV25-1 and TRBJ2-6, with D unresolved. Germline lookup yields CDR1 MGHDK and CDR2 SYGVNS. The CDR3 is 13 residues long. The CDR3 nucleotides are TGTGCCACCAGTGAGGCGGGGGCCAACGTCCTGACTTTC. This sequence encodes CATSEAGANVLTF.

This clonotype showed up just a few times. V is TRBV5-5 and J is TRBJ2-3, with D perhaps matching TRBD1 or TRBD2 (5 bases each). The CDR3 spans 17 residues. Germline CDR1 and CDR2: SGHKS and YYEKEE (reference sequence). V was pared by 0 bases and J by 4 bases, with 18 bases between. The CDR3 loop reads CASSLALVGVGADTQYF. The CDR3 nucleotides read TGTGCCAGCAGCTTGGCCTTGGTCGGAGTGGGGGCAGATACGCAGTATTTT.

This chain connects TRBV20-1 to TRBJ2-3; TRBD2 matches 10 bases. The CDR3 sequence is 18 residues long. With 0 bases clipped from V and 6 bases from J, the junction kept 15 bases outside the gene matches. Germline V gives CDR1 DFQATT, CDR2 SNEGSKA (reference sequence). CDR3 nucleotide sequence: TGCAGTGCTAGAGATCTTCAGAGGACTAGCGGTCGGGGGGATACGCAGTATTTT. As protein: CSARDLQRTSGRGDTQYF.

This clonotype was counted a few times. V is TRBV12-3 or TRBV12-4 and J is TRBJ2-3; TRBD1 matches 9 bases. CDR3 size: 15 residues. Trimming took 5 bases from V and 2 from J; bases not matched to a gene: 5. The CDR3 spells CASSPDRGITDTQYF. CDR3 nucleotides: TGTGCCAGCAGTCCCGACAGGGGGATCACAGATACGCAGTATTTT.

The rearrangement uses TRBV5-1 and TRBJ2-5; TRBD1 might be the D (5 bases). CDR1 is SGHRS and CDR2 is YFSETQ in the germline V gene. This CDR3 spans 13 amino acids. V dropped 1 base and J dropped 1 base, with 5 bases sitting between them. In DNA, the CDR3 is TGCGCCAGCAGCTTGCAGGGCCAAGAGACCCAGTACTTC. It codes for CASSLQGQETQYF. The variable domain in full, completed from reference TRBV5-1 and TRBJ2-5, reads KAGVTQTPRYLIKTRGQQVTLSCSPISGHRSVSWYQQTPGQGLQFLFEYFSETQRNKGNFPGRFSGRQFSNSRSEMNVSTLELGDSALYLCASSLQGQETQYFGPGTRLLVL.

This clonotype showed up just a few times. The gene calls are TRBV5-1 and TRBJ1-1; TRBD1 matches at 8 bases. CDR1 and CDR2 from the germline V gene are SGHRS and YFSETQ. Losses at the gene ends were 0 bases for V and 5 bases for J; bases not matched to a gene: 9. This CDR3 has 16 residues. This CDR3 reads CASSLDGRGHRTEAFF. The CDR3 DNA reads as TGCGCCAGCAGCTTGGACGGCAGGGGGCATCGAACTGAAGCTTTCTTT.

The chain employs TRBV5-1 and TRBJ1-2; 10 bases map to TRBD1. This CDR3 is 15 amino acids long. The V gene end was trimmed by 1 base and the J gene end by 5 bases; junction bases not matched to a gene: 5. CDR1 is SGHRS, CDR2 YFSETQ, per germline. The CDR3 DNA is TGCGCCAGCAGCTTGTATGGGACAGGGGCATATGGCTACACCTTC. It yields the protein CASSLYGTGAYGYTF. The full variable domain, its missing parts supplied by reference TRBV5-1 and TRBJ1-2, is KAGVTQTPRYLIKTRGQQVTLSCSPISGHRSVSWYQQTPGQGLQFLFEYFSETQRNKGNFPGRFSGRQFSNSRSEMNVSTLELGDSALYLCASSLYGTGAYGYTFGSGTRLTVV.

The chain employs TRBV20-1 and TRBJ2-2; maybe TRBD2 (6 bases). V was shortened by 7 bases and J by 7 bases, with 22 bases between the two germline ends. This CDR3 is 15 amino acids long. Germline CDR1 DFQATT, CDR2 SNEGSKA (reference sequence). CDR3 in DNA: TGCAGTGTTGGGGGAGGAGCGCGTGGTGGCGGGGAGCTGTTTTTT. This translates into CSVGGGARGGGELFF.

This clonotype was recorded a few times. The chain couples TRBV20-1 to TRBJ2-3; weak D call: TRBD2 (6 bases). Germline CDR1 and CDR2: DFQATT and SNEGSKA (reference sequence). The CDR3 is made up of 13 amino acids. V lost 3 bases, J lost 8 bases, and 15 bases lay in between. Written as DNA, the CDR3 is TGCAGTGCTAGCCGGAGGGAGGCAGGTACGCAGTATTTT. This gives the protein CSASRREAGTQYF.

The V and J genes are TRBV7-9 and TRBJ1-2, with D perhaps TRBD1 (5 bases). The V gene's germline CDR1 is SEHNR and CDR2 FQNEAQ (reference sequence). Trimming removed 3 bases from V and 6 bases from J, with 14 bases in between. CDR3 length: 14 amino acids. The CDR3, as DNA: TGTGCCAGCAGCTTCGATAGGGGCGGTGATGGCTACACCTTC. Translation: CASSFDRGGDGYTF. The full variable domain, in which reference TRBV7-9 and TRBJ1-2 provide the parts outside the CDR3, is DTGVSQNPRHKITKRGQNVTFRCDPISEHNRLYWYRQTLGQGPEFLTYFQNEAQLEKSRLLSDRFSAERPKGSFSTLEIQRTEQGDSAMYLCASSFDRGGDGYTFGSGTRLTVV.

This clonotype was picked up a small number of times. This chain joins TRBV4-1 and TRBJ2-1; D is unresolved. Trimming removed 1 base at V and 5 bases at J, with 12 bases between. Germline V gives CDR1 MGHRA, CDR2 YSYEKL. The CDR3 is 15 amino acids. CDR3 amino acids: CASSQAGFGNNEQFF. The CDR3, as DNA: TGCGCCAGCAGCCAAGCTGGTTTTGGGAACAATGAGCAGTTCTTC.